The 29 T cell receptor beta chains presented below share a single source sample, sequenced in a study of blood T cell repertoires in COVID-19 (dated by TCRdb to 2019 to 2021). Libraries came from the immunoSEQ multiplex PCR assay. TCRdb took this table from immuneACCESS and kept in-frame rearrangements with V and J called. Such tables lack part of the clones; where checked against another copy, unresolved V genes explain under half of the gap, and the rest is unexplained. This sample gives about 62,000 clones in total; around 89% of them show up just once. About 20% of the sample is in the top ten clones. The sample consisted of peripheral blood. The receptor set was obtained from a woman aged 55-69 years with COVID-19, enrolled during active disease.

This chain connects TRBV29-1 to TRBJ1-1, with 9 bases that match TRBD1. Germline V gives CDR1 SQVTM, CDR2 ANQGSEA. V lost 7 bases to trimming and J lost 4 bases; unmatched junction nucleotides: 7. The CDR3 spans 13 residues. The CDR3 protein is CSASQGATTEAFF. CDR3 in DNA: TGCAGCGCCTCACAGGGGGCTACCACTGAAGCTTTCTTT.

The V and J genes are TRBV4-2 and TRBJ2-1; D is ambiguous. CDR1 LGHNA and CDR2 YNFKEQ come from the germline V gene. The CDR3 is 14 residues long. Trimming stripped 6 bases from V and 6 bases from J, with 15 bases between. The CDR3 DNA is TGTGCCAGCAGGGCGGATTATGGTCCCAATGAGCAGTTCTTC. Its protein product is CASRADYGPNEQFF.

In its sample, this clone was seen a few times. The V gene is TRBV7-2, the J gene TRBJ2-1; D gene unclear. V lost 1 base to trimming and J lost 5 bases, with 9 bases between them. Per germline, CDR1 SGHTA and CDR2 FQGNSA. This CDR3 comprises 14 residues. CDR3 bases: TGTGCCAGCAGCTTAGGGAACTACAACAATGAGCAGTTCTTC. This codes for CASSLGNYNNEQFF.

In its sample, this clone was seen once. This sequence joins TRBV25-1 and TRBJ1-1; a possible D gene is TRBD1 (6 bases). This CDR3 region has 14 residues. Germline CDR1 reads MGHDK; CDR2 reads SYGVNS. The V end lost 5 bases, the J end lost 0 bases, and 10 bases lay between the germline ends. CDR3 in DNA: TGTGCCAGCAGTCTTAAGGGGGTGAACACTGAAGCTTTCTTT. It codes for CASSLKGVNTEAFF.

This clone was seen only a few times. The J gene is TRBJ2-7, the V gene TRBV19; 7 bases fit TRBD1. This CDR3 comprises 15 residues. Trimming cost V 5 bases and J 3 bases; bases outside gene matches: 10. Germline V gene lookup returns CDR1 LNHDA and CDR2 SQIVND (reference sequence). CDR3 residues: CASSPRGTEYYEQYF. The CDR3 DNA reads TGTGCCAGTAGTCCGAGGGGGACAGAGTACTACGAGCAGTACTTC.

This chain joins TRBV9 and TRBJ1-6; weak D call: TRBD1 (5 bases). The CDR3 runs 15 residues. CDR1 and CDR2 from the germline V gene are SGDLS and YYNGEE. Trimming shortened V by 0 bases and J by 10 bases, and 14 bases separated the two germline ends. CDR3 DNA: TGTGCCAGCAGCGTAGGGGGGGAAGTTGGGTCACCCCTCCACTTT. Translation: CASSVGGEVGSPLHF.

The V call is TRBV19, the J call TRBJ2-7; perhaps TRBD1 as D (8 bases). This CDR3 comprises 15 residues. Trimming stripped 3 bases from V and 3 bases from J, with 15 bases between. Germline V gene lookup returns CDR1 LNHDA and CDR2 SQIVND (reference sequence). The CDR3 protein is CASSISGTGVYEQYF. The CDR3 DNA reads as TGTGCCAGTAGTATCAGCGGGACAGGAGTCTACGAGCAGTACTTC.

The chain joins TRBV5-1 to TRBJ1-2, with D uncertain. This CDR3 is 13 amino acids long. From germline, CDR1 is SGHRS and CDR2 YFSETQ. Trimming stripped 2 bases from V and 8 bases from J, with 13 bases between. CDR3 sequence (DNA): TGCGCCAGCAGCTTTCAACCCCCGGGGGGCTACACCTTC. Encoded protein: CASSFQPPGGYTF.

The rearrangement joins TRBV7-2 to TRBJ1-3; D is undetermined. Trimming took off 6 bases at V and 1 base at J, with 13 bases between the two ends. Germline CDR1 is SGHTA and CDR2 is FQGNSA. CDR3 length equals 15 residues. Here the CDR3 DNA reads TGTGCCAGCAGTTGGACTCCGAGTTCTGGAAACACCATATATTTT. Translating gives CASSWTPSSGNTIYF.

The chain combines TRBV14 with TRBJ2-7, with D maybe TRBD1 (5 bases). Germline V CDR1 and CDR2: SGHDN, FVKESK. V lost 2 bases and J 3 bases, leaving 8 bases between the germline ends. The CDR3 runs 13 residues. DNA for the CDR3: TGTGCCAGCAGCCAAAACCAGGGCTACGAGCAGTACTTC. It specifies CASSQNQGYEQYF.

The chain joins TRBV21-1 to TRBJ2-5; the table calls TRBD2, which could not be checked here. TRBV21-1 corresponds to a pseudogene. The length of the CDR3 is 15 residues. The CDR3 loop is CAKLSSGSGRETQYF. The CDR3 DNA is TGTGCCAAGTTATCCAGCGGGAGCGGCAGAGAGACCCAGTACTTC.

The chain joins TRBV19 to TRBJ2-5, with TRBD1 identical over 7 bases. This CDR3 has 16 residues. The germline CDR1 and CDR2 sequences are LNHDA and SQIVND (reference sequence). Trimming cost V 4 bases and J 3 bases; bases outside gene matches: 11. CDR3 in DNA: TGTGCCAGTAGTACAGAGACAGGGCGGGTCGAAGAGACCCAGTACTTC. It encodes CASSTETGRVEETQYF.

The V gene is TRBV5-1, the J gene TRBJ2-5, with a weak D call TRBD2 (7 bases). The CDR3 consists of 14 residues. V dropped 4 bases and J dropped 4 bases, with 14 bases sitting between them. Germline values: CDR1 SGHRS, CDR2 YFSETQ. This CDR3 is CASSREGVPETQYF. DNA for the CDR3: TGCGCCAGCAGCAGGGAGGGGGTCCCAGAGACCCAGTACTTC.

V is TRBV6-5 and J is TRBJ1-1, with D unresolved. Trimming left V 6 bases short and J 5 bases short, with 10 bases between. Germline values: CDR1 MNHEY, CDR2 SVGAGI. This CDR3 is 12 amino acids long. Written as DNA, the CDR3 is TGTGCCAGCAGCTTCGGAGGGACTGAAGCTTTCTTT. Residues: CASSFGGTEAFF.

The V call is TRBV6-6, the J call TRBJ1-1; D gene uncertain. The V gene's germline CDR1 is MNHNY and CDR2 SVGAGI (reference sequence). Trimming removed 10 bases at V and 1 base at J, with 19 bases between. The CDR3 contains 15 residues. Here the CDR3 DNA reads TGTGCCACCCAGTTACCAGCGGCCGGGAACACTGAAGCTTTCTTT. Its translation: CATQLPAAGNTEAFF.

The chain employs TRBV9 and TRBJ2-3; 7 bases agree with TRBD1. Trimming at V came to 3 bases and at J to 1 base, leaving 5 bases not matched to a gene. Germline CDR1 and CDR2: SGDLS and YYNGEE. This CDR3 comprises 15 residues. CDR3 loop: CASSETGIRTDTQYF. In DNA, the CDR3 is TGTGCCAGCAGCGAGACAGGGATTCGCACAGATACGCAGTATTTT.

This clone has a handful of counts. V gene TRBV24-1 combines with J gene TRBJ2-7; the D gene is possibly TRBD2 (6 bases). CDR3 length: 15 residues. V was clipped by 3 bases and J by 0 bases, with 11 bases between them. Germline lookup yields CDR1 KGHDR and CDR2 SFDVKD. The CDR3 DNA is TGTGCCACCAGTGATCGTAGCGGACTCTCCTACGAGCAGTACTTC. Protein sequence: CATSDRSGLSYEQYF.

The V call is TRBV3-1 (or the pseudogene TRBV3-2), the J call TRBJ1-5; D is undetermined. Trimming shortened V by 0 bases and J by 0 bases, and 9 bases separated the two germline ends. This CDR3 region has 16 residues. CDR1 is LGHDT, CDR2 YNNKEL, per germline (reference sequence). The CDR3 loop reads CASSQESGISNQPQHF. CDR3 coding DNA: TGTGCCAGCAGCCAAGAATCGGGGATTAGCAATCAGCCCCAGCATTTT.

V is TRBV19 and J is TRBJ2-7, with D unresolved. Per germline, CDR1 LNHDA and CDR2 SQIVND (reference sequence). This CDR3 has 17 amino acids. V gave up 2 bases and J gave up 2 bases, with 19 bases separating them. The CDR3: CASSIWQNDNTAYEQYF. The CDR3 DNA sequence: TGTGCCAGTAGTATATGGCAGAATGACAATACAGCCTACGAGCAGTACTTC.

This clone was picked up a small number of times. The rearrangement uses TRBV18 and TRBJ2-7; a possible D gene is TRBD1 (5 bases). Germline V CDR1 and CDR2: KGHSH, LQKENI. Trimming pared 6 bases from V and 4 bases from J, leaving 25 bases between. The CDR3 sequence is 17 residues long. CDR3 region: CASSHLEVTVTSYEQYF. The CDR3 DNA reads as TGTGCCAGCTCGCACCTTGAGGTGACAGTCACGTCTTACGAGCAGTACTTC.

V usage is TRBV6-5 and J usage is TRBJ1-1; D is unresolved. Trimming shortened V by 0 bases and J by 4 bases, and 12 bases separated the two germline ends. Germline V lookup: CDR1 MNHEY, CDR2 SVGAGI. The CDR3 length is 15 residues. The CDR3: CASSYSWSFSTEAFF. The CDR3 DNA follows: TGTGCCAGCAGTTACTCGTGGAGCTTCAGCACTGAAGCTTTCTTT.

The chain is built from TRBV7-2 and TRBJ2-5; D unclear. CDR1 and CDR2 (germline): SGHTA, FQGNSA. The CDR3 runs to 11 residues. Trimming pared 5 bases from V and 2 bases from J, leaving 3 bases between. The CDR3 DNA sequence: TGTGCCAGCAGCCAACAAGAGACCCAGTACTTC. It codes for CASSQQETQYF.

As regards this clone: Relative to the germline gene, one junction end is altered; a read error may explain this. The chain joins TRBV4-1 to TRBJ1-4; possible D gene TRBD1, 5 bases. The length of the CDR3 is 12 residues. In germline, CDR1 is MGHRA, CDR2 YSYEKL. The CDR3 bases are TGCGCCAGCAGCCAAGACCCGAGGACACAACGTTTT. It translates to CASSQDPRTQRF.

This chain joins TRBV6-5 and TRBJ2-1; possibly TRBD1 for D (6 bases). The CDR3 runs to 15 residues. From germline, CDR1 is MNHEY and CDR2 SVGAGI. Between the trimmed V and J ends, which lost 2 bases and 0 bases, there was a span of 8 bases. CDR3 coding DNA: TGTGCCAGCAGTTACGGGGGCGTCTCCTACAATGAGCAGTTCTTC. It translates to CASSYGGVSYNEQFF.

V and J are TRBV3-1 (or the pseudogene TRBV3-2) and TRBJ2-1, with TRBD2 matching over 7 bases. Losses at the gene ends were 4 bases for V and 9 bases for J; bases not matched to a gene: 9. The germline gives CDR1 LGHDT, CDR2 YNNKEL (reference sequence). The CDR3 totals 14 residues. The CDR3 here is CASSRTRASREQFF. CDR3 DNA: TGTGCCAGCAGCCGGACTAGGGCCTCGCGTGAGCAGTTCTTC.

V and J are TRBV5-4 and TRBJ2-5, with 9 bases identical to TRBD2. The ends lost 4 bases at V and 5 bases at J; junction bases unmatched: 6. CDR1 is SGHNT and CDR2 is YYREEE in the germline V gene (reference sequence). This CDR3 spans 14 amino acids. The CDR3 coding sequence is TGTGCCAGCAGCATAGCGGGAGTGAAGGAGACCCAGTACTTC. Protein sequence: CASSIAGVKETQYF.

The chain carries TRBV19 and TRBJ1-2; D unclear. This CDR3 is built from 13 residues. Germline lookup yields CDR1 LNHDA and CDR2 SQIVND (reference sequence). Trimming took 5 bases from V and 6 from J, leaving 13 bases between them. CDR3 sequence: CASSSLTKNGYTF. The CDR3 nucleotides are TGTGCCAGTAGTTCGTTGACAAAGAATGGCTACACCTTC.

V usage is TRBV19 and J usage is TRBJ2-3; maybe TRBD2 (5 bases). The ends were cut back, 8 bases at V and 2 bases at J, with 14 bases in the middle. CDR1 LNHDA and CDR2 SQIVND come from the germline V gene (reference sequence). This CDR3 is 14 amino acids long. DNA of the CDR3: TGTGCCAGTGGGCACGGGGAAGTCACAGATACGCAGTATTTT. Its protein product is CASGHGEVTDTQYF. The entire variable domain, with the rest obtained from reference TRBV19 and TRBJ2-3, is as follows: DGGITQSPKYLFRKEGQNVTLSCEQNLNHDAMYWYRQDPGQGLRLIYYSQIVNDFQKGDIAEGYSVSREKKESFPLTVTSAQKNPTAFYLCASGHGEVTDTQYFGPGTRLTVL.

This chain joins TRBV7-2 and TRBJ1-1; TRBD1 might be the D (5 bases). Germline V gives CDR1 SGHTA, CDR2 FQGNSA. V lost 2 bases, J lost 5 bases, and 18 bases lay in between. The CDR3 contains 16 residues. The CDR3 bases are TGTGCCAGCAGCTTAAGGTTCGGGGCGGGGGGAACTGAAGCTTTCTTT. This encodes CASSLRFGAGGTEAFF.